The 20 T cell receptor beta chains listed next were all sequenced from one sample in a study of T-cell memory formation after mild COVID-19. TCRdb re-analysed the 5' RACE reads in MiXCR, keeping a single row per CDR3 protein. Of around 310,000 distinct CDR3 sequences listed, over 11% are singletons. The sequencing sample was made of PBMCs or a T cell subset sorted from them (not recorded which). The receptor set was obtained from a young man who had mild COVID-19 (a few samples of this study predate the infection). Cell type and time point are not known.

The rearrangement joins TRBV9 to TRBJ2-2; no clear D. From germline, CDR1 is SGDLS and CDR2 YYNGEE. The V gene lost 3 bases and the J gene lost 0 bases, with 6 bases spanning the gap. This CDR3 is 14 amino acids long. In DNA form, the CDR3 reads TGTGCCAGCAGCGCCGATACGAACACCGGGGAGCTGTTTTTT. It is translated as CASSADTNTGELFF.

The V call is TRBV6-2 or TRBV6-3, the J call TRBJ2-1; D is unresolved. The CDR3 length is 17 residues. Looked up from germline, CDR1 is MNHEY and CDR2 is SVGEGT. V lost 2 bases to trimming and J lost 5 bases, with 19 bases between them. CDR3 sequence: CASSYKVGQTSDNEQFF. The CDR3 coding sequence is TGTGCCAGCAGTTACAAAGTCGGCCAAACAAGCGACAATGAGCAGTTCTTC.

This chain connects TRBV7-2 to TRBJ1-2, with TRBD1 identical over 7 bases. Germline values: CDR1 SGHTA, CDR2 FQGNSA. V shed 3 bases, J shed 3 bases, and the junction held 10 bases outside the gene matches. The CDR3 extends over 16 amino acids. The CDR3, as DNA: TGTGCCAGCAGCTTCTTGGACAGGCCGTCGTACTATGGCTACACCTTC. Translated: CASSFLDRPSYYGYTF. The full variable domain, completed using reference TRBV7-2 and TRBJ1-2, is GAGVSQSPSNKVTEKGKDVELRCDPISGHTALYWYRQSLGQGLEFLIYFQGNSAPDKSGLPSDRFSAERTGGSVSTLTIQRTQQEDSAVYLCASSFLDRPSYYGYTFGSGTRLTVV.

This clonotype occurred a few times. As DNA, the CDR3 is TGCAGCGTTGAAGGCCAGGGGGTGAACACCGGGGAGCTGTTTTTT. Translated, it gives CSVEGQGVNTGELFF. The gene calls are TRBV29-1 and TRBJ2-2, with 7 bases fitting TRBD1. Germline trimming cut 1 base from V and 1 base from J; bases unmatched to any gene: 3. CDR3 length: 15 amino acids. Germline V lookup: CDR1 SQVTM, CDR2 ANQGSEA.

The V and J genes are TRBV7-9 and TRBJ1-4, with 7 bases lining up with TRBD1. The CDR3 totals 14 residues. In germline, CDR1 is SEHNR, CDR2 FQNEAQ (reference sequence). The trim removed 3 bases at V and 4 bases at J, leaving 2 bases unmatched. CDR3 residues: CASSLTGLNEKLFF. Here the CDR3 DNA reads TGTGCCAGCAGCTTGACAGGGCTTAATGAAAAACTGTTTTTT.

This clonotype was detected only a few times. The CDR3, as DNA: TGTGCCAGCAGCCGAGGCGCCGGGAACAACCTAGGAAGGGTCAATGAGCAGTTCTTC. This translates into CASSRGAGNNLGRVNEQFF. This chain links TRBV7-3 with TRBJ2-1; TRBD2 is a possible D gene (5 bases). The CDR3 length is 19 residues. Per the germline V gene, CDR1 is SGHTA and CDR2 is FQGTGA. The V end lost 5 bases, the J end lost 6 bases, and 29 bases lay between the germline ends.

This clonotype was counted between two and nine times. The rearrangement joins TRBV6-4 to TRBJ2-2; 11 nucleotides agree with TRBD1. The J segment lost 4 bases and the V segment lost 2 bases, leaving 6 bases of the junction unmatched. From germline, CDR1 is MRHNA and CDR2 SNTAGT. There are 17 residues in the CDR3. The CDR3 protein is CASSDAAGQGGTGELFF. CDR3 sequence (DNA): TGTGCCAGCAGTGACGCCGCGGGACAGGGGGGCACCGGGGAGCTGTTTTTT.

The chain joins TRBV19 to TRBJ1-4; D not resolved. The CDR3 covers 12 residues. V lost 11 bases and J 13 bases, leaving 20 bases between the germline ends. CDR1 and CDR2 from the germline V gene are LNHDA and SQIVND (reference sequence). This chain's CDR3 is CAGVGSARRLFF. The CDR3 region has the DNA TGTGCCGGGGTGGGGTCAGCGCGGAGACTGTTTTTT. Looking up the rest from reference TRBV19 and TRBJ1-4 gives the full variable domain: DGGITQSPKYLFRKEGQNVTLSCEQNLNHDAMYWYRQDPGQGLRLIYYSQIVNDFQKGDIAEGYSVSREKKESFPLTVTSAQKNPTAFYLCAGVGSARRLFFGSGTQLSVL.

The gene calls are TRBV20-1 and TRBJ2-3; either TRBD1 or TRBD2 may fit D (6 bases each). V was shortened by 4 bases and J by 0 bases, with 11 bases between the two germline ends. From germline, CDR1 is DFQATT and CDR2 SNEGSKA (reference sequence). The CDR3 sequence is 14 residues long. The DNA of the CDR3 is TGCAGTGCTAAGGAGGGACATAGCACAGATACGCAGTATTTT. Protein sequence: CSAKEGHSTDTQYF.

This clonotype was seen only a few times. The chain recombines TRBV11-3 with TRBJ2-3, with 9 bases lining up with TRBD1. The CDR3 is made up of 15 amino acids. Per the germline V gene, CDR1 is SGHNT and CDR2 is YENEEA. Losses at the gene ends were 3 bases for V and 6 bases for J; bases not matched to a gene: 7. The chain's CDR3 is CASSFRDRVEDTQYF. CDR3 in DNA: TGTGCCAGCAGCTTCCGGGACAGGGTGGAGGATACGCAGTATTTT.

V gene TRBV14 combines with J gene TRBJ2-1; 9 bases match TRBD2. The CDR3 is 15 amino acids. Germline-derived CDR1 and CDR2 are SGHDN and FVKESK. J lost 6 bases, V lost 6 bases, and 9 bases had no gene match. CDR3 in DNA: TGTGCCAGCAGTCTTAGCGGGGGCCTCTCCAATGAGCAGTTCTTC. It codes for CASSLSGGLSNEQFF. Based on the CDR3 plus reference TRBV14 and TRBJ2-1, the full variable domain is EAGVTQFPSHSVIEKGQTVTLRCDPISGHDNLYWYRRVMGKEIKFLLHFVKESKQDESGMPNNRFLAERTGGTYSTLKVQPAELEDSGVYFCASSLSGGLSNEQFFGPGTRLTVL.

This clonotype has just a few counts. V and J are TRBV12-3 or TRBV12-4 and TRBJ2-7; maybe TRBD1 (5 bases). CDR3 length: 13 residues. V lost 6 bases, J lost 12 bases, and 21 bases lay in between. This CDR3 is CASSPGQGPRLYV. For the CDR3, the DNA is TGTGCCAGCAGCCCCGGCCAGGGCCCTAGGCTGTACGTC.

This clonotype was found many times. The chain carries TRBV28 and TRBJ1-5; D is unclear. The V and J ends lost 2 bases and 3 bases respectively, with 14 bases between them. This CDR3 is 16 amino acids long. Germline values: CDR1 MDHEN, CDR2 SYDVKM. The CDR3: CASSLHPRVFNQPQHF. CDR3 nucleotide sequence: TGTGCCAGCAGTTTACACCCTCGGGTCTTCAATCAGCCCCAGCATTTT.

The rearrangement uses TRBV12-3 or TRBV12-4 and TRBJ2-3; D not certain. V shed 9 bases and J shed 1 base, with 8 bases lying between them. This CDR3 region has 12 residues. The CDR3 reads CASWPGTDTQYF. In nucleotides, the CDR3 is TGTGCCAGTTGGCCGGGCACAGATACGCAGTATTTT.

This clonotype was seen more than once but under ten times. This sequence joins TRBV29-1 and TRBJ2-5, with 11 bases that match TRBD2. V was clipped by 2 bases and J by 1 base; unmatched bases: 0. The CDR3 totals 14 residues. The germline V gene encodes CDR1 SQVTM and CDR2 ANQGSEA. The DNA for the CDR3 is TGCAGCGTTGAAACTAGCGGGGGCCAAGAGACCCAGTACTTC. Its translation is CSVETSGGQETQYF.

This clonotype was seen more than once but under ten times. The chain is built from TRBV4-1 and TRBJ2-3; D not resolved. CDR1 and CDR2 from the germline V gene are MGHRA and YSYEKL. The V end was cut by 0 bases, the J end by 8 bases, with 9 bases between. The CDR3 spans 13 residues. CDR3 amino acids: CASSQDVWVTQYF. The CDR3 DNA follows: TGCGCCAGCAGCCAAGACGTTTGGGTTACGCAGTATTTT.

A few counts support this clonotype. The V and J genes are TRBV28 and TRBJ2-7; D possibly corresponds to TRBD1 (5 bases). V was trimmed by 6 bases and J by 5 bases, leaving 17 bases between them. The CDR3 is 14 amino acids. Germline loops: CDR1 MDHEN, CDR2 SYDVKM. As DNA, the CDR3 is TGTGCCAGCAGCTCACTGACAGCTTCCAACGAGCAGTACGTC. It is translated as CASSSLTASNEQYV.

The CDR3 DNA sequence: TGTGCCACCAGTGACAATAGCGGAGGGGCAGCCGGGGAGCTGTTTTTT. Amino acid sequence: CATSDNSGGAAGELFF. V and J are TRBV24-1 and TRBJ2-2; TRBD2 is a possible D gene (6 bases). Per germline, CDR1 KGHDR and CDR2 SFDVKD. The CDR3 extends over 16 amino acids. Trimming left V 4 bases short and J 6 bases short, with 17 bases between.

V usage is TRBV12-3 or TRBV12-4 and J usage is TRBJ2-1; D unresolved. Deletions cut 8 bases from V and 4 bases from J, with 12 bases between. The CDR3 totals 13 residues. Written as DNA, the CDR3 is TGTGCCAGCTCCTCTTCTAAGTACAATGAGCAGTTCTTC. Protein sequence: CASSSSKYNEQFF.

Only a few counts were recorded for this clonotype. Here the CDR3 DNA reads TGCAGTGCAATTTCGACTAGCGGGGGCCGTATCTACGAGCAGTACTTC. The encoded protein is CSAISTSGGRIYEQYF. This chain joins TRBV20-1 and TRBJ2-7, with 12 bases that match TRBD2. V lost 6 bases, J lost 3 bases, and 12 bases stayed unmatched. The germline CDR1 and CDR2 sequences are DFQATT and SNEGSKA (reference sequence). The CDR3 has 16 residues.